Listed here are 7 T cell receptor beta chains from one sample, sequenced in a study of response to subunit inactivated influenza vaccine. TCRdb independently ran MiXCR on the RT-PCR reads; one entry per CDR3 protein. The table has 170,000 or so distinct CDR3 sequences, around 10% seen once. This sample comprised CD8+ T cells sorted from PBMCs, obtained 23 to 25 months after vaccination. These receptors originate from a man between 50 and 69 years old who received an inactivated influenza vaccine.

This clonotype was recorded at least ten times. The chain is built from TRBV20-1 and TRBJ2-7; no clear D. The CDR3 is 13 residues long. The V gene lost 0 bases and the J gene lost 1 base, with 7 bases spanning the gap. CDR1 is DFQATT, CDR2 SNEGSKA, per germline (reference sequence). The CDR3 sequence is CSAREPGSYEQYF. Written as DNA, the CDR3 is TGCAGTGCTAGAGAACCAGGTTCCTACGAGCAGTACTTC.

This chain connects TRBV6-5 to TRBJ2-7; 9 bases fit TRBD2. V was pared by 6 bases and J by 0 bases, with 6 bases of the junction left unmatched. The germline V gene encodes CDR1 MNHEY and CDR2 SVGAGI. The CDR3 contains 15 residues. CDR3 region: CASSYGLASSYEQYF. The CDR3 coding sequence is TGTGCCAGCAGCTACGGACTAGCGAGCTCCTACGAGCAGTACTTC.

The chain carries TRBV20-1 and TRBJ2-7; D is uncertain. Germline-derived CDR1 and CDR2 are DFQATT and SNEGSKA (reference sequence). This CDR3 spans 11 amino acids. The ends were cut back, 1 base at V and 12 bases at J, with 13 bases in the middle. The CDR3 protein is CSARVAAAPYF. Here the CDR3 DNA reads TGCAGTGCTAGAGTGGCCGCGGCGCCGTACTTC.

This clonotype has more than one count but fewer than ten. The V call is TRBV20-1, the J call TRBJ2-2; possible D gene TRBD2, 5 bases. Germline CDR1 and CDR2: DFQATT and SNEGSKA (reference sequence). Trimming removed 3 bases from V and 6 bases from J, with 17 bases in between. This CDR3 spans 15 amino acids. Here the CDR3 reads CSARRGSQPPGELFF. The CDR3 coding sequence is TGCAGTGCTAGGCGAGGGAGCCAGCCCCCCGGGGAGCTGTTTTTT.

The rearrangement links TRBV6-2 or TRBV6-3 to TRBJ2-1; D may match TRBD1 or TRBD2 (5 bases each). V lost 4 bases and J lost 3, with 16 bases in between. The germline gives CDR1 MNHEY, CDR2 SVGEGT. The CDR3 spans 16 residues. CDR3 nucleotide sequence: TGTGCCAGCAGTTCCCCCCGGGGCCCCTTCTACAATGAGCAGTTCTTC. Protein: CASSSPRGPFYNEQFF.

This clonotype was observed a handful of times. The chain joins TRBV6-5 to TRBJ2-2, with TRBD2 matching over 9 bases. The CDR3 spans 18 residues. V lost 1 base, J lost 4 bases, and 10 bases stayed unmatched. Per the germline V gene, CDR1 is MNHEY and CDR2 is SVGAGI. CDR3 sequence (DNA): TGTGCCAGCAGTTACTTTCTGAGGGTAGCGGGAGTCACCGGGGAGCTGTTTTTT. Its protein product is CASSYFLRVAGVTGELFF.

The rearrangement uses TRBV6-2 or TRBV6-3 and TRBJ2-2, with a possible D match to TRBD1 (6 bases). Germline V CDR1 and CDR2: MNHEY, SVGEGT. V was cut by 4 bases and J by 4 bases, with 7 bases left in between. The CDR3 length is 13 residues. Here the CDR3 reads CASSWTVTGELFF. As DNA, the CDR3 is TGTGCCAGCAGTTGGACAGTCACCGGGGAGCTGTTTTTT.